The 20 T cell receptor beta chains in this list originate from one sample, sequenced in a study of PD-L1 blockade in urothelial cancer. Profiling relied on immunoSEQ multiplex PCR, and the TCRdb table lists in-frame clones only, not all of them. Here the sample spans 31,000 or so clones, about 89% being singletons. Noted time point: peripheral blood 6 weeks after treatment start. The sample in question was PBMCs, obtained around atezolizumab (anti-PD-L1) treatment. These receptors all stem from a man older than 75 with urothelial cancer.

CDR3 region: CAWSEGRSEKLFF. The CDR3 DNA reads as TGTGCCTGGAGTGAGGGGAGGAGTGAAAAACTGTTTTTT. The genes are TRBV30 and TRBJ1-4, with TRBD1 as a possible D gene (5 bases). Germline CDR1 reads GTSNPN; CDR2 reads SVGIG (reference sequence). The V end was cut by 1 base, the J end by 7 bases, with 10 bases between. This CDR3 comprises 13 residues. The whole variable domain, remainder taken from reference TRBV30 and TRBJ1-4, is SQTIHQWPATLVQPVGSPLSLECTVEGTSNPNLYWYRQAAGRGLQLLFYSVGIGQISSEVPQNLSASRPQDRQFILSSKKLLLSDSGFYLCAWSEGRSEKLFFGSGTQLSVL.

This clone was counted between two and nine times. This chain connects TRBV4-3 to TRBJ2-1; maybe TRBD2 (7 bases). Trimming pared 0 bases from V and 2 bases from J, leaving 11 bases between. Germline-derived CDR1 and CDR2 are LGHNA and YSLEER. The CDR3 totals 16 residues. CDR3 sequence: CASSQDRGGAYNEQFF. The CDR3 nucleotides read TGCGCCAGCAGCCAAGATAGAGGGGGGGCCTACAATGAGCAGTTCTTC.

The gene calls are TRBV27 and TRBJ2-7; 8 bases are a match to TRBD1. The CDR3 has 14 amino acids. Unmatched junction bases numbered 5, after V lost 0 bases and J lost 7 bases. Germline V gene lookup returns CDR1 MNHEY and CDR2 SMNVEV (reference sequence). The CDR3 nucleotides are TGTGCCAGCAGTTTATCGCGGACAGGGTGGGAGCAGTACTTC. Translation gives CASSLSRTGWEQYF.

The gene calls are TRBV30 and TRBJ2-3; 11 bases fit TRBD2. Germline trimming cut 4 bases from V and 2 bases from J; bases unmatched to any gene: 8. Per germline, CDR1 GTSNPN and CDR2 SVGIG (reference sequence). The CDR3 spans 16 residues. The CDR3: CAWNRILAGDTDTQYF. As DNA, the CDR3 is TGTGCCTGGAATAGAATACTAGCGGGAGACACAGATACGCAGTATTTT.

The chain employs TRBV6-6 and TRBJ2-3; 11 nucleotides agree with TRBD2. The germline gives CDR1 MNHNY, CDR2 SVGAGI (reference sequence). The V and J ends lost 8 bases and 0 bases, in that order; junction bases with no gene match: 7. CDR3 length: 16 amino acids. The CDR3 DNA reads TGTGCCAGCGTTAGCGGGAGGGGGGGTAGCACAGATACGCAGTATTTT. It is translated as CASVSGRGGSTDTQYF.

The CDR3, as DNA: TGCGCCAGCAGCCCGAGGGGGGGATTGACTAGCACAGATACGCAGTATTTT. It translates to CASSPRGGLTSTDTQYF. The chain is built from TRBV4-1 and TRBJ2-3; a possible D gene is TRBD2 (7 bases). CDR1 MGHRA and CDR2 YSYEKL come from the germline V gene. V was clipped by 4 bases and J by 0 bases, with 17 bases between them. CDR3 length: 17 amino acids.

There are a few counts of this clone. The chain joins TRBV4-1 to TRBJ2-7; 8 nucleotides line up with TRBD2. Trimming took 3 bases from V and 2 from J; bases not matched to a gene: 6. Germline V CDR1 and CDR2: MGHRA, YSYEKL. The CDR3 has 15 amino acids. CDR3 protein: CASSQATSGAYEQYF. The CDR3 DNA sequence: TGCGCCAGCAGCCAGGCCACTAGCGGAGCCTACGAGCAGTACTTC.

The chain links TRBV30 to TRBJ1-3, with TRBD1 as a possible D gene (5 bases). The length of the CDR3 is 13 residues. Germline V gene lookup returns CDR1 GTSNPN and CDR2 SVGIG (reference sequence). Trimming stripped 0 bases from V and 2 bases from J, with 5 bases between. The CDR3 coding sequence is TGTGCCTGGAGTGTGACAGCTGGAAACACCATATATTTT. Encoded protein: CAWSVTAGNTIYF.

This chain joins TRBV2 and TRBJ1-2; maybe TRBD1 (5 bases). Deletions cut 5 bases from V and 7 bases from J, with 8 bases between. CDR1 is SNHLY, CDR2 FYNNEI, per germline. The CDR3 spans 11 residues. This CDR3 is CASSRQSGYTF. CDR3 bases: TGTGCCAGCAGTCGACAGTCTGGCTACACCTTC.

V is TRBV7-6 and J is TRBJ2-7; possibly TRBD1 for D (5 bases). Trimming pared 1 base from V and 2 bases from J, leaving 12 bases between. CDR1 SGHVS and CDR2 FNYEAQ come from the germline V gene. The CDR3 totals 15 residues. The CDR3 spells CASSLEGALAYEQYF. CDR3 in DNA: TGTGCCAGCAGCTTAGAAGGGGCTCTTGCCTACGAGCAGTACTTC.

This clone was observed a single time. V gene TRBV7-2 combines with J gene TRBJ2-1; 9 bases are a match to TRBD2. Germline-derived CDR1 and CDR2 are SGHTA and FQGNSA. With 3 bases clipped from V and 4 bases from J, the junction kept 7 bases outside the gene matches. The CDR3 has 16 amino acids. CDR3 sequence (DNA): TGTGCCAGCAGCTTTCTCGGACTAGCGCGGTACAATGAGCAGTTCTTC. This translates into CASSFLGLARYNEQFF.

This sequence joins TRBV6-6 and TRBJ2-7; D is perhaps TRBD1 (6 bases). The CDR3 covers 14 residues. V lost 2 bases and J 0 bases, leaving 8 bases between the germline ends. Germline CDR1 and CDR2: MNHNY and SVGAGI (reference sequence). The CDR3 loop reads CASSYKGDSYEQYF. In DNA, the CDR3 is TGTGCCAGCAGTTACAAGGGGGACTCCTACGAGCAGTACTTC.

The chain employs TRBV6-6 and TRBJ2-6; 7 bases match TRBD1. Germline values: CDR1 MNHNY, CDR2 SVGAGI (reference sequence). Trimming at V came to 6 bases and at J to 0 bases, leaving 2 bases not matched to a gene. The CDR3 extends over 15 amino acids. The CDR3 nucleotides read TGTGCCAGCAGGCAGGGGGTCTCTGGGGCCAACGTCCTGACTTTC. As protein: CASRQGVSGANVLTF.

The genes are TRBV19 and TRBJ2-5, with 7 bases fitting TRBD1. The J call may be in error: the DNA end matches TRBJ2-7 better. CDR3 length: 15 residues. CDR1 is LNHDA and CDR2 is SQIVND in the germline V gene (reference sequence). The DNA for the CDR3 is TGTGCCAGTAGTAAGGGACAGTCCCTTACCTACGAGCAGTACTTC. Its translation: CASSKGQSLTYEQYF.

This clone has just a few counts. J is TRBJ2-6 and V is TRBV19; TRBD1 aligns across 12 bases. The V gene end was trimmed by 0 bases and the J gene end by 2 bases; junction bases not matched to a gene: 5. The CDR3 covers 19 residues. Germline-derived CDR1 and CDR2 are LNHDA and SQIVND (reference sequence). CDR3 sequence (DNA): TGTGCCAGTAGTATAGAGGGACAGGGGGCGAGGACTGGGGCCAACGTCCTGACTTTC. This sequence encodes CASSIEGQGARTGANVLTF.

The chain joins TRBV19 to TRBJ2-3, with D tentatively TRBD1 (5 bases). The germline V gene encodes CDR1 LNHDA and CDR2 SQIVND (reference sequence). The V end was cut by 7 bases, the J end by 6 bases, with 14 bases between. The CDR3 covers 13 residues. CDR3: CASTVGAGDTQYF. For the CDR3, the DNA is TGTGCCAGTACGGTCGGAGCAGGGGATACGCAGTATTTT.

The rearrangement joins TRBV4-1 to TRBJ2-1; 11 bases line up with TRBD2. Per the germline V gene, CDR1 is MGHRA and CDR2 is YSYEKL. The CDR3 extends over 17 amino acids. V lost 1 base and J lost 6; bases outside the gene matches: 8. CDR3 sequence (DNA): TGCGCCAGCAGCCAAGGTCTCACCGGGACTAGCGGCAATGAGCAGTTCTTC. This gives the protein CASSQGLTGTSGNEQFF.

This clone was detected only once. This chain links TRBV28 with TRBJ2-7; TRBD1 is a possible D gene (6 bases). CDR3 size: 15 residues. V lost 4 bases and J lost 0, with 13 bases in between. Germline CDR1 and CDR2: MDHEN and SYDVKM. The CDR3 here is CASSSPQGISYEQYF. The CDR3, as DNA: TGTGCCAGCAGTTCCCCGCAGGGGATCTCCTACGAGCAGTACTTC. Full variable domain (missing parts from reference TRBV28 and TRBJ2-7): DVKVTQSSRYLVKRTGEKVFLECVQDMDHENMFWYRQDPGLGLRLIYFSYDVKMKEKGDIPEGYSVSREKKERFSLILESASTNQTSMYLCASSSPQGISYEQYFGPGTRLTVT.

The chain joins TRBV15 to TRBJ2-7; 9 bases fit TRBD1. V shed 2 bases, J shed 4 bases, and the junction held 6 bases outside the gene matches. The CDR3 totals 15 residues. Germline V gene data show CDR1 as LNHNV and CDR2 as YYDKDF (reference sequence). CDR3 bases: TGTGCCACCAGCAGAACCGGGACAGGGCTTTACGAGCAGTACTTC. It yields the protein CATSRTGTGLYEQYF.

The gene calls are TRBV5-4 and TRBJ2-7; a weak D match, TRBD1 (6 bases). The germline V gene has CDR1 SGHNT and CDR2 YYREEE (reference sequence). The CDR3 has 14 amino acids. The V end lost 3 bases, the J end lost 6 bases, and 16 bases lay between the germline ends. The CDR3 loop is CASSSPGARSEQYF. In DNA, the CDR3 is TGTGCCAGCAGCTCCCCAGGGGCCAGATCCGAGCAGTACTTC.